The 11 T cell receptor beta chains given below trace back to one sample, sequenced in a study of beta chain features in type 1 diabetes. General study results and limits: Patients with Type 1 diabetes showed moderately but significantly shorter TCRB CDR3s in all four CD4+ subsets.

Antigens for these TCRs are unknown. The whole isolated RNA underwent reverse transcription, so sequencing captured expressed TCRB transcripts. Data came from immunoSEQ multiplex PCR; TCRdb stores just in-frame clones and leaves some out. The table records about 700,000 clones, 13% of them present only once. Material: naive CD4+ T cells from blood. These receptor sequences come from a man aged 18 to 29 with type 1 diabetes.

In its sample, this clone was seen a few times. This sequence joins TRBV13 and TRBJ1-2, with D perhaps TRBD1 (6 bases). Trimming pared 5 bases from V and 6 bases from J, leaving 19 bases between. The CDR3 sequence is 15 residues long. Looked up from germline, CDR1 is PRHDT and CDR2 is FYEKMQ (reference sequence). CDR3 nucleotides: TGTGCCAGCAGCCGATCCGGGACATTCTTTGATGGCTACACCTTC. Protein sequence: CASSRSGTFFDGYTF.

The chain links TRBV7-8 to TRBJ2-2; D gene uncertain. The CDR3 extends over 14 amino acids. Germline CDR1 and CDR2: SGHVS and FQNEAQ. Trimming pared 10 bases from V and 3 bases from J, leaving 15 bases between. The CDR3 coding sequence is TGTGCCAACCGCTATCGGGCGGACACCGGGGAGCTGTTTTTT. Translation: CANRYRADTGELFF.

This clone appeared a few times. Here the CDR3 DNA reads TGTGCCAGCAGCGTTGAACAAGCGGAGACTGAAGCTTTCTTT. Protein: CASSVEQAETEAFF. This rearrangement joins TRBV9 to TRBJ1-1; D remains ambiguous. This CDR3 has 14 amino acids. Per germline, CDR1 SGDLS and CDR2 YYNGEE. The ends were cut back, 2 bases at V and 5 bases at J, with 13 bases in the middle. Full variable domain (rest looked up from reference TRBV9 and TRBJ1-1): DSGVTQTPKHLITATGQRVTLRCSPRSGDLSVYWYQQSLDQGLQFLIQYYNGEERAKGNILERFSAQQFPDLHSELNLSSLELGDSALYFCASSVEQAETEAFFGQGTRLTVV.

The table lists this clone with a few counts. In the same sample, other DNA sequences code for this CDR3. The V gene is TRBV18, the J gene TRBJ2-5; D remains unclear. The CDR3 consists of 13 residues. Germline V gene sequence: CDR1 KGHSH, CDR2 LQKENI. Trimming cost V 0 bases and J 2 bases, with 4 bases left between them. CDR3 nucleotides: TGTGCCAGCTCACCACCGCATCAAGAGACCCAGTACTTC. As protein: CASSPPHQETQYF.

This sequence joins TRBV7-8 and TRBJ2-7, with 7 bases fitting TRBD1. The germline V gene encodes CDR1 SGHVS and CDR2 FQNEAQ. V trimming: 5 bases; J trimming: 5 bases; junction bases outside the gene matches: 9. This CDR3 has 14 residues. This chain's CDR3 is CASSLTGVIDEQYF. The CDR3 DNA follows: TGTGCCAGCAGCCTCACAGGGGTGATTGACGAGCAGTACTTC.

This clone was counted between two and nine times. The chain employs TRBV5-4 and TRBJ2-7, with 7 bases lining up with TRBD1. V shed 1 base and J 0 bases; nucleotides not matched to a gene: 4. Germline lookup yields CDR1 SGHNT and CDR2 YYREEE (reference sequence). The CDR3 spans 15 residues. The CDR3 protein is CASSLIGGSSYEQYF. As DNA, the CDR3 is TGTGCCAGCAGCTTGATAGGGGGCAGCTCCTACGAGCAGTACTTC.

V is TRBV7-2 and J is TRBJ2-7, with no clear D. This CDR3 region has 11 residues. Germline V gene data show CDR1 as SGHTA and CDR2 as FQGNSA. The V gene lost 3 bases and the J gene lost 5 bases, with 5 bases spanning the gap. This chain's CDR3 is CASSFRDEQYF. The CDR3, as DNA: TGTGCCAGCAGCTTTAGGGACGAGCAGTACTTC.

The chain links TRBV5-4 to TRBJ2-4; unclear D gene. The CDR3 runs to 16 residues. V was pared by 4 bases and J by 0 bases, with 14 bases between. Germline values: CDR1 SGHNT, CDR2 YYREEE (reference sequence). CDR3 region: CASSQMPSKAKNIQYF. For the CDR3, the DNA is TGTGCCAGCAGCCAAATGCCTTCGAAAGCCAAAAACATTCAGTACTTC.

Only a few counts were recorded for this clone. This chain connects TRBV5-4 to TRBJ2-5, with D perhaps TRBD1 (6 bases). The CDR3 is 15 residues long. Germline CDR1 is SGHNT and CDR2 is YYREEE (reference sequence). V shed 5 bases and J shed 2 bases, with 16 bases lying between them. CDR3 residues: CASSPARGRQETQYF. CDR3 nucleotides: TGTGCCAGCAGTCCGGCCAGGGGACGACAAGAGACCCAGTACTTC.

J is TRBJ2-7 and V is TRBV19; D gene ambiguous. The CDR3 runs to 12 residues. V lost 11 bases and J 3 bases, leaving 14 bases between the germline ends. Germline CDR1 reads LNHDA; CDR2 reads SQIVND (reference sequence). The CDR3, as DNA: TGTGCCTCGCGGTACCTATTCTACGAGCAGTACTTC. As protein: CASRYLFYEQYF.

This clone has more than one count but fewer than ten. This sequence joins TRBV5-1 and TRBJ2-2, with D tentatively TRBD1 or TRBD2 (6 bases each). Germline V gene lookup returns CDR1 SGHRS and CDR2 YFSETQ. Deletions cut 7 bases from V and 5 bases from J, with 21 bases between. The CDR3 extends over 16 amino acids. CDR3: CASFDLQGGGTGELFF. CDR3 coding DNA: TGCGCCAGCTTTGATCTACAGGGAGGTGGTACCGGGGAGCTGTTTTTT. The whole variable domain, remainder taken from reference TRBV5-1 and TRBJ2-2, is KAGVTQTPRYLIKTRGQQVTLSCSPISGHRSVSWYQQTPGQGLQFLFEYFSETQRNKGNFPGRFSGRQFSNSRSEMNVSTLELGDSALYLCASFDLQGGGTGELFFGEGSRLTVL.